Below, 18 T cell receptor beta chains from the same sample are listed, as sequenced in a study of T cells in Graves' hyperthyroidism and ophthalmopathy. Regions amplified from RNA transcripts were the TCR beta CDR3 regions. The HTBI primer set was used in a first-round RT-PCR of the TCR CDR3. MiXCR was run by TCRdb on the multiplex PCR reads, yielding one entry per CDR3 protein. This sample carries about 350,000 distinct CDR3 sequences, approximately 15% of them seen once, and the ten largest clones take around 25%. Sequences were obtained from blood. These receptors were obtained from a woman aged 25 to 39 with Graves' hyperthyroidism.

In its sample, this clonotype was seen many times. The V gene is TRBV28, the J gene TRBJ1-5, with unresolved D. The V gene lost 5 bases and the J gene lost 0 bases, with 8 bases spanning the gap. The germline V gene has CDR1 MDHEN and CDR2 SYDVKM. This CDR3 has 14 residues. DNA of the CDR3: TGTGCCAGCAGTACCCAGTATAGCAATCAGCCCCAGCATTTT. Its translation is CASSTQYSNQPQHF.

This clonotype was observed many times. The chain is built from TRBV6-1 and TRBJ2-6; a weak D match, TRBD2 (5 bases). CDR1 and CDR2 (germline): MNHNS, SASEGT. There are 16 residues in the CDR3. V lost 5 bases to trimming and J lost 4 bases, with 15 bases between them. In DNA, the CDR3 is TGTGCCAGCAGTTCCCCGAGGGAGACCGGGGCCAACGTCCTGACTTTC. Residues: CASSSPRETGANVLTF.

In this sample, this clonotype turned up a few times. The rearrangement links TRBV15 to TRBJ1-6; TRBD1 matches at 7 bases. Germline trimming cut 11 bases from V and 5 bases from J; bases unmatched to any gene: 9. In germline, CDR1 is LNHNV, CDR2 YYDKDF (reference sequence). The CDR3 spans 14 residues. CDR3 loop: CAAGRDRNNSPLHF. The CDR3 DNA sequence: TGTGCCGCGGGCCGGGACAGAAATAATTCACCCCTCCACTTT. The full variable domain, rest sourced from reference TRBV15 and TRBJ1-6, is DAMVIQNPRYQVTQFGKPVTLSCSQTLNHNVMYWYQQKSSQAPKLLFHYYDKDFNNEADTPDNFQSRRPNTSFCFLDIRSPGLGDTAMYLCAAGRDRNNSPLHFGNGTRLTVT.

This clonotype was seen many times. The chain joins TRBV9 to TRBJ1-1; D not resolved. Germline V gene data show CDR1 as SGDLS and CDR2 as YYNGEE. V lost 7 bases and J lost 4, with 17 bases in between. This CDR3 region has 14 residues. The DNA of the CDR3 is TGTGCCAGCGGAGGGCCCGGCGGACGCACTGAAGCTTTCTTT. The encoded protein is CASGGPGGRTEAFF.

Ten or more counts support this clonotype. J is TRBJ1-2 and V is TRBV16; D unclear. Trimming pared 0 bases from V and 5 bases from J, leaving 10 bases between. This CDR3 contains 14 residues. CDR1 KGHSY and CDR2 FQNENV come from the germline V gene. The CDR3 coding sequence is TGTGCCAGCAGCCAATCGTCCGAATCTTATGGCTACACCTTC. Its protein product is CASSQSSESYGYTF.

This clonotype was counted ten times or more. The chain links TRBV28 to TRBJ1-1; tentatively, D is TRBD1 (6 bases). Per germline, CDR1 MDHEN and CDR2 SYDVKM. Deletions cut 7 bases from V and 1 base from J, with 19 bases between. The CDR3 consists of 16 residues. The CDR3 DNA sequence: TGTGCCAGCACCGACCCTGGGGGCCGTAAGAACACTGAAGCTTTCTTT. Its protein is CASTDPGGRKNTEAFF.

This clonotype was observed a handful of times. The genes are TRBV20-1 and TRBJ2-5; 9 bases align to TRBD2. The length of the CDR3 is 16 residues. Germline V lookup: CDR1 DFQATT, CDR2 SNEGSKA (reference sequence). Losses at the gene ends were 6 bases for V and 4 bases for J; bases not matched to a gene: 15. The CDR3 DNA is TGCAGTGCAAGAAGGCCGAGCGGGAGGATGAGAGAGACCCAGTACTTC. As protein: CSARRPSGRMRETQYF.

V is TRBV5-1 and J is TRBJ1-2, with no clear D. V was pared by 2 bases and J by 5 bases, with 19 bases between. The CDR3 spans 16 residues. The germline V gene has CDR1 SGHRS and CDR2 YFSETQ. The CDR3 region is CASSLRARSLSYGYTF. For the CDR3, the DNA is TGCGCCAGCAGCTTACGTGCGCGCAGCCTCTCTTATGGCTACACCTTC.

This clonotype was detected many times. In DNA form, the CDR3 reads TGTGCCAGCAGTGAAGGCCCTCGAGGGGTTAGGCAGTATTTT. Translation: CASSEGPRGVRQYF. This chain uses TRBV6-4 with TRBJ2-3; either TRBD1 or TRBD2 may fit D (5 bases each). This CDR3 has 14 amino acids. The V end was cut by 3 bases, the J end by 11 bases, with 18 bases between. The germline gives CDR1 MRHNA, CDR2 SNTAGT.

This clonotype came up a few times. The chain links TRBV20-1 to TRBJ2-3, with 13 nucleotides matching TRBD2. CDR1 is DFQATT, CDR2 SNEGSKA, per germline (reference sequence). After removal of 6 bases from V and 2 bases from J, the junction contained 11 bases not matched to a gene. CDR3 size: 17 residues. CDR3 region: CSANGLAGVGNTDTQYF. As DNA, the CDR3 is TGCAGTGCCAACGGACTAGCGGGAGTGGGGAACACAGATACGCAGTATTTT.

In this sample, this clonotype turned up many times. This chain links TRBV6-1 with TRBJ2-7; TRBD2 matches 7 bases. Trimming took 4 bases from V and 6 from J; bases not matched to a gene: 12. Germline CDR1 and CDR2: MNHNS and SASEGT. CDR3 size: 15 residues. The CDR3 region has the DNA TGTGCCAGCAGTGTCCTAAATCTGGGACTACGCGAGCAGTACTTC. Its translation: CASSVLNLGLREQYF.

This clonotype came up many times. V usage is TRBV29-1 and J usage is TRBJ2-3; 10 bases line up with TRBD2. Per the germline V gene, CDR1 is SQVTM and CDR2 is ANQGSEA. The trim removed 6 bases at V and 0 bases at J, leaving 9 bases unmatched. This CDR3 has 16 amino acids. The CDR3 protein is CSVQREGPPSTDTQYF. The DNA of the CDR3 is TGCAGCGTCCAGCGGGAGGGTCCCCCTAGCACAGATACGCAGTATTTT.

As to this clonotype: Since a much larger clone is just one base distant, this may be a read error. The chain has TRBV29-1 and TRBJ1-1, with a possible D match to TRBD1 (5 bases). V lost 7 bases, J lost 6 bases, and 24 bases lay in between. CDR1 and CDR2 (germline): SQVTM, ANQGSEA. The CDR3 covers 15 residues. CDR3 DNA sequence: TGCAGCGCGGGCAGGGTTGAATCATATAATTCTGAAGCTTTCTTT. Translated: CSAGRVESYNSEAFF.

The CDR3 DNA follows: TGTGCAACAGCAGGCCAGGGCGGGTTGAACACTGAAGCTTTCTTT. This encodes CATAGQGGLNTEAFF. The rearrangement links TRBV15 to TRBJ1-1; tentatively, D is TRBD1 (5 bases). The germline CDR1 and CDR2 sequences are LNHNV and YYDKDF (reference sequence). The CDR3 length is 15 residues.

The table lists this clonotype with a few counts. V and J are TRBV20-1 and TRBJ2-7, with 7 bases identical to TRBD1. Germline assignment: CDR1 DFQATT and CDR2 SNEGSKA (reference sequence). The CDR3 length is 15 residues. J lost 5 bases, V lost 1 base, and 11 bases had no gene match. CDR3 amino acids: CSARVLRDSGHEQYF. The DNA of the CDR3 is TGCAGTGCTAGAGTCCTCCGGGACAGCGGCCACGAGCAGTACTTC.

CDR3 loop: CASSSTTSVVEQYF. For the CDR3, the DNA is TGTGCCAGTAGTTCTACGACTAGCGTGGTCGAGCAGTACTTC. The chain joins TRBV19 to TRBJ2-7, with 8 positions matching TRBD2. With V trimmed by 5 bases and J by 6 bases, 9 bases remained unmatched. Germline V gene sequence: CDR1 LNHDA, CDR2 SQIVND (reference sequence). The CDR3 has 14 residues.

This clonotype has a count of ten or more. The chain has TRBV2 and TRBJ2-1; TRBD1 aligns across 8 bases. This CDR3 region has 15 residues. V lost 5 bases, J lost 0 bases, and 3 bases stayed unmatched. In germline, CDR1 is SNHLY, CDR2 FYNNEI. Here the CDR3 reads CASSSTGGSYNEQFF. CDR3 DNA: TGTGCCAGCAGTTCCACAGGGGGCTCCTACAATGAGCAGTTCTTC. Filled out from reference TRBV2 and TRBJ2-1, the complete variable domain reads EPEVTQTPSHQVTQMGQEVILRCVPISNHLYFYWYRQILGQKVEFLVSFYNNEISEKSEIFDDQFSVERPDGSNFTLKIRSTKLEDSAMYFCASSSTGGSYNEQFFGPGTRLTVL.

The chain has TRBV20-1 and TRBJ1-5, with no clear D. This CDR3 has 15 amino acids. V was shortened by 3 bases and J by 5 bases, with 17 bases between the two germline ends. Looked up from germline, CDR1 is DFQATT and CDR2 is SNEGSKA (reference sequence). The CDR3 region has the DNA TGCAGTGCTAGCAATCCCCGGGTCAAAGATCAGCCCCAGCATTTT. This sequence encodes CSASNPRVKDQPQHF.